Listed below are T cell receptor beta chains from one sample, sequenced in a study of shared clonotypes between healthy human individuals. The table came from immunoSEQ multiplex PCR; TCRdb's copy has only in-frame clones and leaves some out. Among 2 million to 2.5 million clones listed, 90% to 95% were seen once. Sequencing was carried out using naive CD4+ T cells from PBMCs. The receptors here all came from a man between 18 and 29 years old in good health. Some clones in this sample may be carry-over from other donors' samples. CDR3s include the opening cysteine and the closing phenylalanine or tryptophan. D genes are given only for firm matches. Size tells how often a clone was seen (once, few, many) or the class of an expanded clone, and some rows leave it out.

>NA|NA|TRBJ2-2|TRBV4-1
TGCGCCAGCAGCCAGCCCGGCTCGGGTACCGGGGAGCTGTTTTTT
CASSQPGSGTGELFF
>NA|TRBD1|TRBJ1-2|TRBV5-1
TGCGCCAGCAGCTTGGCTGTGGGAGGGGGCTACTATGGCTACACCTTC
CASSLAVGGGYYGYTF
>NA|TRBD2|TRBJ2-4|TRBV27
TGTGCCAGCAGTTTATGGGGGCGGGAGGAGAACATTCAGTACTTC
CASSLWGREENIQYF
>NA|NA|TRBJ2-5|TRBV6-6
TGTGCCAGCAGTACGCGGAGGGTCTCAGAGACCCAGTACTTC
CASSTRRVSETQYF
>NA|TRBD1|TRBJ2-5|TRBV5-6
TGTGCCAGCAGCTTGAAGGGACAGGGGTCAGAGACCCAGTACTTC
CASSLKGQGSETQYF
>NA|NA|TRBJ1-3|TRBV21-1
TGTGCCAGCAGCAAAGTTGGCAGGGCAGGGGTTTTCTCTGGAAACACCATATATTTT
CASSKVGRAGVFSGNTIYF
>NA|TRBD1|TRBJ2-2|TRBV11-2
TGTGCCAGCAGCACGACCGGGACAGGGGGCACCGGGGAGCTGTTTTTT
CASSTTGTGGTGELFF
>NA|NA|TRBJ2-1|TRBV5-1
TGCGCCAGCAGCTTCGATAGCGCCTACAATGAGCAGTTCTTC
CASSFDSAYNEQFF
>NA|NA|TRBJ2-1|TRBV27
TGTGCCAGCAGCTATCAGGGGTCTGGTGAGCAGTTCTTC
CASSYQGSGEQFF
>NA|TRBD1|TRBJ1-1|TRBV28
TGTGCCAGCAGCCTACAGGGGCATGAAGCTTTCTTT
CASSLQGHEAFF
>NA|NA|TRBJ1-2|TRBV5-1
TGCGCCAGCAGCCCAGTTGGGAGGGGACCTTATGGCTACACCTTC
CASSPVGRGPYGYTF
>NA|TRBD1|TRBJ2-7|TRBV15
TGTGCCACCAGCAGAGACACAGGGGACTACGAGCAGTACTTC
CATSRDTGDYEQYF
>NA|NA|TRBJ2-5|TRBV30
TGTGCCTGGAGTGTACAGCTAGTGGGGCAAGAGACCCAGTACTTC
CAWSVQLVGQETQYF
>NA|NA|TRBJ1-2|TRBV5-1
TGCGCCAGCAGCTTGGCCTCACTCGACAGACGGCTTAACTATGGCTACACCTTC
CASSLASLDRRLNYGYTF
>NA|TRBD1|TRBJ1-1|TRBV7-9
TGTGCCAGCAGCCTCCTGGGACAGATGAACACTGAAGCTTTCTTT
CASSLLGQMNTEAFF
>NA|NA|TRBJ2-2|TRBV11-1
TGTGCCAGCAGCGCCTACTACCGGGACAACACCGGGGAGCTGTTTTTT
CASSAYYRDNTGELFF
>NA|TRBD2|TRBJ2-7|TRBV9
TGTGCCAGCAGCGTAGCAGGGGGCGGACTAGCGGGAGGGCCTGACGAGCAGTACTTC
CASSVAGGGLAGGPDEQYF
>NA|NA|TRBJ1-1|TRBV7-9
TGTGCCAGCAGCTTAGGGTTCACGGGCCGAGAGAACACTGAAGCTTTCTTT
CASSLGFTGRENTEAFF
>NA|TRBD2|TRBJ2-1|TRBV7-3
TGTGCCAGCAGCTCTCAAGCCGGGACTAGCTTTGAGCAGTTCTTC
CASSSQAGTSFEQFF
>NA|NA|TRBJ2-2|TRBV6-5
TGTGCCAGCAGTCCCGGGACAACAAACACCGGGGAGCTGTTTTTT
CASSPGTTNTGELFF
>few|NA|TRBJ1-1|TRBV11-2
TGTGCCAGCAGCTTAGTACAAGCTTTCTTT
CASSLVQAFF
>NA|NA|TRBJ2-1|TRBV7-9
TGTGCCAGCAGCCGGTCTAGGGGCTCCTACAATGAGCAGTTCTTC
CASSRSRGSYNEQFF
>NA|TRBD1|TRBJ1-2|TRBV28
TGTGCCAGCCGACCAGGGGGCGCGGGCTATGGCTACACCTTC
CASRPGGAGYGYTF
>NA|TRBD1|TRBJ1-1|TRBV7-8
TGTGCCAGCAGCTTGAAAGGGACAGGGAACACTGAAGCTTTCTTT
CASSLKGTGNTEAFF
>NA|NA|TRBJ1-2|TRBV9
TGTGCCAGCAGCCGGGCCCCAGAGAATGGCTACACCTTC
CASSRAPENGYTF
>NA|TRBD2|TRBJ2-7|TRBV9
TGTGCCAGCAGCGTAGGGTATGAGCGGGAGAGGCGCGAGCAGTACTTC
CASSVGYERERREQYF
>few|TRBD1|TRBJ1-3|TRBV9
TGTGCCAGCAGCGTAACAACAGGGGGTGGAAACACCATATATTTT
CASSVTTGGGNTIYF
>NA|NA|TRBJ1-1|TRBV27
TGTGCCAGCAGTTTAAGGGGGGGATGGGGCACTGAAGCTTTCTTT
CASSLRGGWGTEAFF
>NA|TRBD1|TRBJ2-6|TRBV7-3
TGTGCCAGCAGCTTAGTTGGACAGGGGATGGCTGGGGCCAACGTCCTGACTTTC
CASSLVGQGMAGANVLTF
>NA|TRBD1|TRBJ1-6|TRBV6-5
TGTGCCAGCAGTTACTCGAGACAGGGGCATTCACCCCTCCACTTT
CASSYSRQGHSPLHF
>NA|NA|TRBJ1-2|TRBV4-2
TGTGCCAGCAGCCAAGATAGGGGGACCGGGGATGGCTACACCTTC
CASSQDRGTGDGYTF
>NA|TRBD2|TRBJ2-7|TRBV28
TGTGCCAGCAGTCCCCTTGGGGGAAACGGGAGGTACGAGCAGTACTTC
CASSPLGGNGRYEQYF
>NA|NA|TRBJ2-3|TRBV6-6
TGTGCCAGCTCCGCCGGAGGGCGAACGCAGTATTTT
CASSAGGRTQYF
>NA|TRBD1|TRBJ2-2|TRBV5-6
TGTGCCAGCAGCTACGGACAGGGCTTAAACACCGGGGAGCTGTTTTTT
CASSYGQGLNTGELFF
>NA|NA|TRBJ2-7|TRBV7-2
TGTGCCAGCAGCTTAGAAGCCAGCTCCTACGAGCAGTACTTC
CASSLEASSYEQYF
>once|NA|TRBJ2-7|TRBV6-6
TGTGCCAGCAGTCTCCAGGACGGCTACGAGCAGTACTTC
CASSLQDGYEQYF
>NA|NA|TRBJ2-7|TRBV27
TGTGCCAGCAGCCGAGGGACGCAGAGCTCCTACGAGCAGTACTTC
CASSRGTQSSYEQYF
>NA|NA|TRBJ1-1|TRBV6-6
TGTGCCAGCAGTTTTAGGGACACTGAAGCTTTCTTT
CASSFRDTEAFF
>NA|TRBD1|TRBJ1-2|TRBV6-1
TGTGCCAGCAGCGTAGACAGGGACTATGGCTACACCTTC
CASSVDRDYGYTF
>NA|NA|TRBJ2-7|TRBV11-3
TGTGCCAGCAGTAGAGGTAGCGTCGGCGAGCAGTACTTC
CASSRGSVGEQYF
>NA|TRBD1|TRBJ2-3|TRBV5-1
TGCGCCAGCAGCGTACCAACCACAGGGGTACCCACAGATACGCAGTATTTT
CASSVPTTGVPTDTQYF
>NA|TRBD2|TRBJ2-3|TRBV9
TGTGCCAGCAGCGTAGTGGGGACTAGCGGGACTAGCACAGATACGCAGTATTTT
CASSVVGTSGTSTDTQYF
>NA|NA|TRBJ2-7|TRBV7-9
TGTGCCAGCAGCTTCTTGGCGGGTACCTACGAGCAGTACTTC
CASSFLAGTYEQYF
>NA|NA|TRBJ2-3|TRBV18
TGTGCCAGCTCACCGGTTCCCCGCACAGATACGCAGTATTTT
CASSPVPRTDTQYF
>NA|NA|TRBJ1-1|TRBV28
TGTGCCAGCAGTTTCGGGTCTCGTCGGTGGAACACTGAAGCTTTCTTT
CASSFGSRRWNTEAFF
>NA|NA|TRBJ2-4|TRBV7-9
TGTGCCAGCAGCCGAACTAGCTGGCCCAGCCAAAACATTCAGTACTTC
CASSRTSWPSQNIQYF
>NA|NA|TRBJ1-4|TRBV6-1
TGTGCCAGCAGTGCCTCTTTTGGGGGCGCGAAGGAAAAACTGTTTTTT
CASSASFGGAKEKLFF
>NA|NA|TRBJ1-2|TRBV12-5
TGTGCTAGTGGTTTGGTACTCGGACATGGCTATGGCTACACCTTC
CASGLVLGHGYGYTF
>NA|NA|TRBJ2-1|TRBV6-1
TGTGCCAGCGGTAGGGGCGGTGAGCAGTTCTTC
CASGRGGEQFF
>once|NA|TRBJ2-5|TRBV27
TGTGCCAGCAGTTTATCGATGACCCGTCCGGAGACCCAGTACTTC
CASSLSMTRPETQYF
>NA|NA|TRBJ2-1|TRBV9
TGTGCCAGCAGCGTAGACCCCACTATAGACTACAATGAGCAGTTCTTC
CASSVDPTIDYNEQFF
>NA|NA|TRBJ2-7|TRBV5-8
TGTGCCAGCAGCCAACTTACAGGGAGTAAAGCCTACGAGCAGTACTTC
CASSQLTGSKAYEQYF
>NA|TRBD2|TRBJ2-1|TRBV4-3
TGCGCCAGCAGCCAAGTACGGCCTAGCGGAAACAATGAGCAGTTCTTC
CASSQVRPSGNNEQFF
>once|NA|TRBJ2-3|TRBV19
TGTGCCAGTAGTATACAGGGAGGAGATACGCAGTATTTT
CASSIQGGDTQYF
>NA|TRBD2|TRBJ2-5|TRBV5-1
TGCGCCAGCAGCTTGGGCGGGGGAGGGCATCAAGAGACCCAGTACTTC
CASSLGGGGHQETQYF
>NA|NA|TRBJ2-1|TRBV5-6
TGTGCCAGCAGCTTGGGGTCAGGTACGGGGCGTGAGCAGTTCTTC
CASSLGSGTGREQFF
>NA|NA|TRBJ1-2|TRBV5-4
TGTGCCAGCAAGACGGGAGATAACTATGGCTACACCTTC
CASKTGDNYGYTF